A selection of T cell receptor beta chains follows, all from one sample in a study of OX40 agonist ivuxolimab in advanced cancers. Here immunoSEQ multiplex PCR was the method, and the copy in TCRdb shows in-frame clones only, minus some. The sample includes about 69,000 clones, nearly 90% seen only once; the top ten take 10%. Sequenced here: CD4+ or CD8+ T cells sorted from blood, sampled in a trial of the OX40 agonist ivuxolimab. The receptors were sampled from an adult with an advanced solid tumor such as melanoma, head and neck, liver or kidney cancer. The CDR3 runs from the conserved cysteine through the conserved F or W. The order of the fields is CDR3 protein, CDR3 DNA, V gene, J gene, CDR3 length, clone size, D gene. The D gene is left open where the match is weak. Only some rows state a clone size, as once, few, many or a class for expanded clones.

CDR3: CASSLQVRGEARNEQFF; DNA: TGTGCCAGCAGCTTACAGGTCAGGGGGGAGGCACGCAATGAGCAGTTCTTC; V: TRBV7-3; J: TRBJ2-1; length: 17; size: .; D: .
CDR3: CASRRAWNYGYTF; DNA: TGTGCCAGCAGACGTGCATGGAACTATGGCTACACCTTC; V: TRBV6-1; J: TRBJ1-2; length: 13; size: .; D: .
CDR3: CASSQRGPRRQGGGGYTF; DNA: TGTGCCAGCAGCCAACGAGGCCCCCGAAGACAGGGGGGAGGTGGCTACACCTTC; V: TRBV7-9; J: TRBJ1-2; length: 18; size: .; D: TRBD1
CDR3: CASSQDRVDYEQYF; DNA: TGTGCCAGCAGCCAAGATAGAGTTGACTACGAGCAGTACTTC; V: TRBV4-2; J: TRBJ2-7; length: 14; size: once; D: .
CDR3: CASSPRTGRSGANVLTF; DNA: TGTGCCAGCAGCCCCCGGACGGGACGCTCTGGGGCCAACGTCCTGACTTTC; V: TRBV7-9; J: TRBJ2-6; length: 17; size: .; D: .
CDR3: CASYSPGRIYGYTF; DNA: TGTGCCAGTTATAGTCCAGGGCGAATCTATGGCTACACCTTC; V: TRBV6-1; J: TRBJ1-2; length: 14; size: .; D: .
CDR3: CATSRDLFRNNEQFF; DNA: TGTGCCACCAGCAGAGATCTCTTCCGAAACAATGAGCAGTTCTTC; V: TRBV15; J: TRBJ2-1; length: 15; size: .; D: .
CDR3: CASSSGDRGSETQYF; DNA: TGCGCCAGCAGCAGCGGTGACAGGGGGAGCGAGACCCAGTACTTC; V: TRBV5-1; J: TRBJ2-5; length: 15; size: .; D: TRBD1
CDR3: CASSITQYPYNEQFF; DNA: TGTGCCAGTAGTATAACACAATACCCCTACAATGAGCAGTTCTTC; V: TRBV19; J: TRBJ2-1; length: 15; size: .; D: .
CDR3: CASSFRGTIEAFF; DNA: TGTGCCAGCAGCTTCCGAGGGACAATAGAAGCTTTCTTT; V: TRBV7-2; J: TRBJ1-1; length: 13; size: .; D: .
CDR3: CASSPGTGWSNEQFF; DNA: TGTGCCAGCAGCCCCGGGACAGGGTGGTCCAATGAGCAGTTCTTC; V: TRBV21-1; J: TRBJ2-1; length: 15; size: .; D: .
CDR3: CASSVGGTGNQPQHF; DNA: TGTGCCAGCAGCGTAGGGGGGACAGGTAATCAGCCCCAGCATTTT; V: TRBV9; J: TRBJ1-5; length: 15; size: once; D: TRBD1
CDR3: CASLLAGFPPFF; DNA: TGTGCCAGTCTCCTCGCGGGATTCCCACCGTTCTTC; V: TRBV6-6; J: TRBJ2-1; length: 12; size: .; D: .
CDR3: CASSKRTAGNTIYF; DNA: TGTGCCAGCAGCAAGCGGACAGCTGGAAACACCATATATTTT; V: TRBV7-2; J: TRBJ1-3; length: 14; size: .; D: .
CDR3: CASSSADTQYF; DNA: TGTGCCAGCAGCTCGGCAGATACGCAGTATTTT; V: TRBV11-3; J: TRBJ2-3; length: 11; size: .; D: .
CDR3: CASTPHRGGEQYF; DNA: TGTGCTAGCACACCACACAGGGGGGGCGAGCAGTACTTC; V: TRBV7-7; J: TRBJ2-7; length: 13; size: .; D: .
CDR3: CASSYRAGGQETQYF; DNA: TGTGCCAGCAGTTACAGGGCGGGAGGACAAGAGACCCAGTACTTC; V: TRBV6-6; J: TRBJ2-5; length: 15; size: .; D: TRBD2
CDR3: CASSLTRDRGNNEQFF; DNA: TGTGCCAGCAGCTTAACGAGGGACAGGGGTAACAATGAGCAGTTCTTC; V: TRBV7-3; J: TRBJ2-1; length: 16; size: .; D: TRBD1
CDR3: CASSDNRRSAWTGGSLYEQYF; DNA: TGTGCCAGCAGTGACAACCGCCGAAGCGCTTGGACAGGGGGCTCCCTCTACGAGCAGTACTTC; V: TRBV6-4; J: TRBJ2-7; length: 21; size: once; D: TRBD1